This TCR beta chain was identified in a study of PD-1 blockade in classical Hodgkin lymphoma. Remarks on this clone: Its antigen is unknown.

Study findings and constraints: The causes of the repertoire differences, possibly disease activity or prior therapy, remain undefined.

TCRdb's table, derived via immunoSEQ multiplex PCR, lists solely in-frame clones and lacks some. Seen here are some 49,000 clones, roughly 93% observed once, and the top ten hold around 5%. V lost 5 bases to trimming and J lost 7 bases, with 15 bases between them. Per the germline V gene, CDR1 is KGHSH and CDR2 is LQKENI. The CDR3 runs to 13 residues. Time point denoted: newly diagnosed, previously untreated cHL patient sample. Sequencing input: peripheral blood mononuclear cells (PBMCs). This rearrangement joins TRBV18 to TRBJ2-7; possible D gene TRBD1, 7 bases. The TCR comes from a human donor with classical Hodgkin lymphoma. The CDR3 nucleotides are TGTGCCAGCTCATCAGGGGGGCTCGGGGAGCAGTACTTC. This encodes CASSSGGLGEQYF.